Each of the 15 T cell receptor beta chains below was sequenced from the same sample in a study of blood T cells in healthy people across ages. Primed by a sample-barcoded 5' primer and a J-beta primer mix, a second PCR proceeded for about 6 to 11 cycles. TCRdb re-called the 5' RACE reads with MiXCR, one entry per CDR3 protein. The data show 1.5 million to 2 million distinct CDR3 sequences, 49% seen once. Sequenced material: blood. These receptors all come from a woman aged 40 to 55 in good health.

This clonotype occurred a few times. V and J are TRBV5-5 and TRBJ2-1; 8 nucleotides align to TRBD1. V lost 1 base to trimming and J lost 9 bases; unmatched junction nucleotides: 9. CDR1 SGHKS and CDR2 YYEKEE come from the germline V gene (reference sequence). CDR3 length: 15 residues. CDR3 sequence (DNA): TGTGCCAGCAGCTTGTCAGGGGGCTACGGTGGTGAGCAGTTCTTC. The encoded protein is CASSLSGGYGGEQFF.

The chain carries TRBV7-2 and TRBJ2-1; the D is unclear. This CDR3 region has 15 residues. The germline V gene has CDR1 SGHTA and CDR2 FQGNSA. The V end was cut by 1 base, the J end by 8 bases, with 15 bases between. The CDR3 coding sequence is TGTGCCAGCAGCTTAGACGGGTACGAGGCGGATGAGCAGTTCTTC. Amino acids: CASSLDGYEADEQFF.

V and J are TRBV7-8 and TRBJ1-1; D is ambiguous. The length of the CDR3 is 15 residues. The V gene's germline CDR1 is SGHVS and CDR2 FQNEAQ. Trimming shortened V by 3 bases and J by 4 bases, and 15 bases separated the two germline ends. CDR3 in DNA: TGTGCCAGCAGCTTGTTATCCGGGTTCGCCACTGAAGCTTTCTTT. It is translated as CASSLLSGFATEAFF.

The chain joins TRBV7-2 to TRBJ2-1; D is possibly TRBD1 (6 bases). The V end lost 5 bases, the J end lost 5 bases, and 10 bases lay between the germline ends. The germline CDR1 and CDR2 sequences are SGHTA and FQGNSA. The CDR3 is made up of 13 amino acids. Here the CDR3 reads CASSPYRDNEQFF. The CDR3 DNA sequence: TGTGCCAGCAGCCCCTACAGGGACAATGAGCAGTTCTTC.

The J gene is TRBJ1-2, the V gene TRBV6-5; D remains unclear. Looked up from germline, CDR1 is MNHEY and CDR2 is SVGAGI. With 0 bases removed from V and 8 bases from J, the gap between germline ends came to 16 bases. CDR3 length: 15 residues. CDR3 DNA sequence: TGTGCCAGCAGTTACTCGTGGGGTACAGCAGCGGGCTACACCTTC. It is translated as CASSYSWGTAAGYTF.

This clonotype was seen a handful of times. The V gene is TRBV4-2, the J gene TRBJ2-3, with a possible D match to TRBD1 (5 bases). CDR1 LGHNA and CDR2 YNFKEQ come from the germline V gene. CDR3 length: 17 residues. Trimming cost V 0 bases and J 1 base, with 14 bases left between them. The CDR3 nucleotides are TGTGCCAGCAGCCAAGATGCTGGTGGGGCAGGCACAGATACGCAGTATTTT. Amino acid sequence: CASSQDAGGAGTDTQYF.

The sample holds a few counts of this clonotype. V is TRBV6-1 and J is TRBJ2-1; the D is unclear. Germline V gene sequence: CDR1 MNHNS, CDR2 SASEGT. V was pared by 6 bases and J by 0 bases, with 9 bases between. This CDR3 contains 14 residues. This CDR3 is CASREPSSYNEQFF. The CDR3 DNA reads TGTGCCAGCAGAGAACCCAGCTCCTACAATGAGCAGTTCTTC.

This clonotype occurred once. This chain joins TRBV5-1 and TRBJ1-2; TRBD1 matches at 10 bases. Germline V gene lookup returns CDR1 SGHRS and CDR2 YFSETQ. V lost 0 bases and J lost 13; bases outside the gene matches: 9. The CDR3 loop spans 14 amino acids. The CDR3 protein is CASSLVGTGVIVTF. The CDR3 region has the DNA TGCGCCAGCAGCTTGGTTGGGACAGGGGTCATCGTCACCTTC.

The chain employs TRBV28 and TRBJ1-6; no definite D call. Germline loops: CDR1 MDHEN, CDR2 SYDVKM. The CDR3 spans 13 residues. V was pared by 5 bases and J by 7 bases, with 9 bases between. This CDR3 is CASSALRNSPLHF. CDR3 DNA: TGTGCCAGCAGTGCCTTGAGAAATTCACCCCTCCACTTT.

This clonotype turned up a few times. The chain links TRBV28 to TRBJ2-1; 7 positions agree with TRBD1. V shed 11 bases and J 6 bases; nucleotides not matched to a gene: 13. Germline values: CDR1 MDHEN, CDR2 SYDVKM. The CDR3 is made up of 14 amino acids. CDR3: CAPHGTDEGNEQFF. CDR3 in DNA: TGTGCCCCCCATGGGACAGATGAAGGCAATGAGCAGTTCTTC.

The chain combines TRBV20-1 with TRBJ2-3; D gene ambiguous. This CDR3 has 14 residues. Trimming pared 7 bases from V and 2 bases from J, leaving 16 bases between. Germline V CDR1 and CDR2: DFQATT, SNEGSKA (reference sequence). The CDR3 here is CSEQQTAHTDTQYF. The CDR3 DNA reads as TGCAGTGAGCAACAGACTGCGCACACAGATACGCAGTATTTT.

This clonotype was counted a few times. The chain recombines TRBV9 with TRBJ2-3; possibly TRBD1 for D (6 bases). The CDR3 has 17 amino acids. Germline V gives CDR1 SGDLS, CDR2 YYNGEE. Trimming left V 1 base short and J 4 bases short, with 19 bases between. In DNA form, the CDR3 reads TGTGCCAGCAGCGTATGGTCCCCCGCAGGGGAAGCAGATACGCAGTATTTT. Translated: CASSVWSPAGEADTQYF.

Here the CDR3 DNA reads TGTGCCAGCAGCTTAGGAGGGCTCCTAGCCTACAATGAGCAGTTCTTC. Protein: CASSLGGLLAYNEQFF. The chain is built from TRBV7-8 and TRBJ2-1; TRBD2 might be the D (5 bases). The CDR3 length is 16 residues. With 1 base removed from V and 2 bases from J, the gap between germline ends came to 12 bases. The germline V gene encodes CDR1 SGHVS and CDR2 FQNEAQ.

This clonotype was counted a few times. An end of the junction does not agree with germline; a read error may underlie this. The chain couples TRBV6-5 to TRBJ2-7; D remains ambiguous. The DNA matches TRBJ2-5 better at its end, which makes the J call doubtful. This CDR3 contains 13 residues. Germline values: CDR1 MNHEY, CDR2 SVGAGI. The CDR3 nucleotides are TGTGCTAGCAATAAGGGCAGAAAAGAGACCCAGTACTTC. The encoded protein is CASNKGRKETQYF.

The chain combines TRBV4-1 with TRBJ1-2, with D unclear. V dropped 0 bases and J dropped 3 bases, with 14 bases sitting between them. The CDR3 runs 16 residues. The germline gives CDR1 MGHRA, CDR2 YSYEKL. The CDR3, as DNA: TGCGCCAGCAGCCAAGAGGTGGCGGACTCTTACTATGGCTACACCTTC. Translating it yields CASSQEVADSYYGYTF.